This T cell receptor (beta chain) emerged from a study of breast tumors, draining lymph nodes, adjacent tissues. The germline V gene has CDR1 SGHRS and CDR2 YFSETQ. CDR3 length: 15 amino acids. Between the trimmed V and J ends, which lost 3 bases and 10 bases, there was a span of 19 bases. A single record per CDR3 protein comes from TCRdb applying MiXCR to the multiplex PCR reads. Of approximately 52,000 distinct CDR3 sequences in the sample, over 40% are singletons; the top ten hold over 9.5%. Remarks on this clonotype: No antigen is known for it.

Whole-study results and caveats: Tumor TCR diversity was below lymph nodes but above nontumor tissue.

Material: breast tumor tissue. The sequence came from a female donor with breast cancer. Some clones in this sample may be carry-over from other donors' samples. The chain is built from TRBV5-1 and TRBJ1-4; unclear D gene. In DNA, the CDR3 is TGCGCCAGCAGCTCCGTAGGGTCGTTCTCTGGAAAACTGTTTTTT. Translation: CASSSVGSFSGKLFF.